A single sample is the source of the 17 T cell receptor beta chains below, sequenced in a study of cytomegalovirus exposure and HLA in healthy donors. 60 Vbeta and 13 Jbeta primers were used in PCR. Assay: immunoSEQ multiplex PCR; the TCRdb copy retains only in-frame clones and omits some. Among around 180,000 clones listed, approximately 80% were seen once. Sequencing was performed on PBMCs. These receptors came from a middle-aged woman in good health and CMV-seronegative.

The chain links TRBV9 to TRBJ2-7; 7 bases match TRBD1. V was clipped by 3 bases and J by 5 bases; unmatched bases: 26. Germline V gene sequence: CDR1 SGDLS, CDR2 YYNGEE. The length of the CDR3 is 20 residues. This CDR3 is CASSEDRCLSRAFVSHEQYV. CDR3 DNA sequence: TGTGCCAGCAGCGAGGACAGGTGCTTATCAAGGGCCTTTGTCAGCCACGAGCAGTACGTC.

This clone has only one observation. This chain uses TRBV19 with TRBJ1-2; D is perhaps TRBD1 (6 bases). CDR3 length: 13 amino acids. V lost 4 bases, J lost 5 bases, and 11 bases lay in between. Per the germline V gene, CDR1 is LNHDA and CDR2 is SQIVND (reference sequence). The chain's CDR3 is CASSTGVGYGYTF. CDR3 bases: TGTGCCAGTAGTACAGGGGTTGGATATGGCTACACCTTC.

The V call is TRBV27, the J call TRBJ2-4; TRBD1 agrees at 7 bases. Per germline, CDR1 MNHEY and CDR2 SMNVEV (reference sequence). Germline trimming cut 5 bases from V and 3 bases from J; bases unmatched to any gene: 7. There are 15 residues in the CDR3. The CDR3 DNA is TGTGCCAGCAGTCCTGACAGGGTAGTCAAAAACATTCAGTACTTC. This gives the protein CASSPDRVVKNIQYF.

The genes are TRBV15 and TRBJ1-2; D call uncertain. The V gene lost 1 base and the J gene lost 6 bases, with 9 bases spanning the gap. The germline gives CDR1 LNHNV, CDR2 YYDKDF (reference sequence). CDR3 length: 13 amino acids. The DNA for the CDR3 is TGTGCCACCAGCAGAGGGTTGGAGGATGGCTACACCTTC. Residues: CATSRGLEDGYTF.

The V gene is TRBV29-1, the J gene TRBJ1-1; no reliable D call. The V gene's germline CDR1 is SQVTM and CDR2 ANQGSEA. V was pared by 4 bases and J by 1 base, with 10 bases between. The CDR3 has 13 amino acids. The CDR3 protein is CSVAVARNTEAFF. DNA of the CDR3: TGCAGCGTTGCGGTTGCCCGGAACACTGAAGCTTTCTTT.

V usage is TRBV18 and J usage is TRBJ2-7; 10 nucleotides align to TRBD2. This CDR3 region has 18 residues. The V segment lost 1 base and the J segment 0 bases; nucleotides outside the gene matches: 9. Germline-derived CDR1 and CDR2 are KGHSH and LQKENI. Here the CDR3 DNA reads TGTGCCAGCTCACCACTCAGTAGCGGGAGGACTTTCTCCTACGAGCAGTACTTC. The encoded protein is CASSPLSSGRTFSYEQYF.

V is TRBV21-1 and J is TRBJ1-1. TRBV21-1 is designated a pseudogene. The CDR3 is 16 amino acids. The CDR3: CASSSQLEGLNTEAFF. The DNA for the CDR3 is TGTGCCAGCAGCAGCCAGCTCGAGGGTTTGAACACTGAAGCTTTCTTT.

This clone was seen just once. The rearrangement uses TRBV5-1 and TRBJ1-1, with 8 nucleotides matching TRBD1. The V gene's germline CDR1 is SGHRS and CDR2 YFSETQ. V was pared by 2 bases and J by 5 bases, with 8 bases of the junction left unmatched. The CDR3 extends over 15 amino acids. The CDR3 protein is CASSLPGTGTTEAFF. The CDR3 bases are TGCGCCAGCAGCTTACCTGGGACAGGAACTACTGAAGCTTTCTTT.

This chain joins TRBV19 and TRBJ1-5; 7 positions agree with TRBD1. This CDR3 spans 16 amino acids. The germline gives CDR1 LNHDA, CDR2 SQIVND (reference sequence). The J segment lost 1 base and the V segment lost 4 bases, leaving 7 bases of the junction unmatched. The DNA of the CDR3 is TGTGCCAGTAGTAACCCCGGGACAGTAAGCAATCAGCCCCAGCATTTT. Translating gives CASSNPGTVSNQPQHF.

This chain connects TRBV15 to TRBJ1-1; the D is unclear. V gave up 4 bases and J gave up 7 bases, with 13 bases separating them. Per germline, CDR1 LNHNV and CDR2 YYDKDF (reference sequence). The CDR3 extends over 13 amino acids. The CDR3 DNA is TGTGCCACCAGCACTCGCGACGGAGGTGAAGCTTTCTTT. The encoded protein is CATSTRDGGEAFF. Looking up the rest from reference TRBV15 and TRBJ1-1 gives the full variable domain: DAMVIQNPRYQVTQFGKPVTLSCSQTLNHNVMYWYQQKSSQAPKLLFHYYDKDFNNEADTPDNFQSRRPNTSFCFLDIRSPGLGDTAMYLCATSTRDGGEAFFGQGTRLTVV.

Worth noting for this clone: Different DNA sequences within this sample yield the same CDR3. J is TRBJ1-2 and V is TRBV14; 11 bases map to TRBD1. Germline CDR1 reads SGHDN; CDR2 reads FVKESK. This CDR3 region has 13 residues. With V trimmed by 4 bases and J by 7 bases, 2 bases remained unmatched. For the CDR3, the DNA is TGTGCCAGCAGCCCCGGGACAGGGGGTGGCTACACCTTC. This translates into CASSPGTGGGYTF.

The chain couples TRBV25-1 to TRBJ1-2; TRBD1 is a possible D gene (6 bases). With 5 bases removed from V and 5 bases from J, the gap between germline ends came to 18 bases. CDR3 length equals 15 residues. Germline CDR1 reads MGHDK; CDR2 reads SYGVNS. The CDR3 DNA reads TGTGCCAGCAGTTTAAAGGACAGCCCAAGATATGGCTACACCTTC. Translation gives CASSLKDSPRYGYTF.

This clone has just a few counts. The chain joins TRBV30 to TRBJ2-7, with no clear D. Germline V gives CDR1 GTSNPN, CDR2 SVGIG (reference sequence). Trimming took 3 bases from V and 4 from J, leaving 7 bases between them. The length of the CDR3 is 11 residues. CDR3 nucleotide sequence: TGTGCCTGGAGGTCGTTATACGAGCAGTACTTC. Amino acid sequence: CAWRSLYEQYF.

CDR3 loop: CSVSSGANTGELFF. The CDR3 nucleotides read TGCAGCGTATCTAGCGGAGCTAACACCGGGGAGCTGTTTTTT. The chain links TRBV29-1 to TRBJ2-2, with 7 bases identical to TRBD2. V gave up 6 bases and J gave up 2 bases; unmatched junction bases: 6. The length of the CDR3 is 14 residues. The germline V gene encodes CDR1 SQVTM and CDR2 ANQGSEA.

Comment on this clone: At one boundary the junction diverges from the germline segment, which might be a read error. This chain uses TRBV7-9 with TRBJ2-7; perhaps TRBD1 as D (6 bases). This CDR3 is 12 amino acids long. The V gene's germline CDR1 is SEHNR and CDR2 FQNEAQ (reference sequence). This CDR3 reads CASSPQGYKQYF. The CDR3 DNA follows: TGTGCCAGCAGCCCACAGGGCTACAAGCAGTACTTC.

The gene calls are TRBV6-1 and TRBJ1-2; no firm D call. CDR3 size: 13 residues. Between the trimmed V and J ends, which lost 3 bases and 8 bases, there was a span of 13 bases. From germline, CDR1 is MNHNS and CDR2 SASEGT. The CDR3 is CASSETSPNGYTF. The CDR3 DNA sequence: TGTGCCAGCAGTGAGACAAGCCCTAACGGCTACACCTTC.

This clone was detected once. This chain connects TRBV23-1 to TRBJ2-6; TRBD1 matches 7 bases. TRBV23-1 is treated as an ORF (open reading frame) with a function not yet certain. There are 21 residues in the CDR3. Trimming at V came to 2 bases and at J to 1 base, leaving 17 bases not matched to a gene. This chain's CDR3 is CASSQIRTGDSSNSGANVLTF. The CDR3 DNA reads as TGCGCCAGCAGTCAAATCCGAACAGGGGATTCAAGTAATTCTGGGGCCAACGTCCTGACTTTC.